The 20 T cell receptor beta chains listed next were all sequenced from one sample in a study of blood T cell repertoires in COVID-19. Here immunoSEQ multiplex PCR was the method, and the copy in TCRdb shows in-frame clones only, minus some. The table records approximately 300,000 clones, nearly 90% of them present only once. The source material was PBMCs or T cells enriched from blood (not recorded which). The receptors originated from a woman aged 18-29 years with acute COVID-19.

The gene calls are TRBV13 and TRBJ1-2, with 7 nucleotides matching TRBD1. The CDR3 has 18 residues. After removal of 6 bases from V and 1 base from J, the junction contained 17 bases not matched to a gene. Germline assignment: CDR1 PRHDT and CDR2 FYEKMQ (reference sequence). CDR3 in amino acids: CASSLGSGGGQYNYGYTF. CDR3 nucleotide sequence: TGTGCCAGCAGTTTGGGCTCGGGTGGGGGACAGTATAACTATGGCTACACCTTC.

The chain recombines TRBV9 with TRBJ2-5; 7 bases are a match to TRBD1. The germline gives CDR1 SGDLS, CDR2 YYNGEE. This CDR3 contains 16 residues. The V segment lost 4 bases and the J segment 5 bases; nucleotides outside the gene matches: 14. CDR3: CASSISNRGLLETQYF. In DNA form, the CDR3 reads TGTGCCAGCAGCATCAGTAACAGGGGCTTGTTGGAGACCCAGTACTTC.

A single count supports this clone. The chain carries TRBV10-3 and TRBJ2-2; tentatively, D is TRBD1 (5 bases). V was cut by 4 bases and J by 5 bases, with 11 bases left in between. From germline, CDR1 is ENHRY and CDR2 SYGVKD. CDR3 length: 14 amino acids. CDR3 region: CAISVGRDTGELFF. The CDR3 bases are TGTGCCATCAGTGTGGGCAGGGATACCGGGGAGCTGTTTTTT.

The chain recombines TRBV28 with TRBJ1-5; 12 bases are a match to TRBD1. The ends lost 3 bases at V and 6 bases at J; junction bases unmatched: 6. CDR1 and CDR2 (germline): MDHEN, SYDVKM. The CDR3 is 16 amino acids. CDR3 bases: TGTGCCAGCAGTTTTTGGGGACAGGGGGCGACTCAGCCCCAGCATTTT. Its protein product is CASSFWGQGATQPQHF.

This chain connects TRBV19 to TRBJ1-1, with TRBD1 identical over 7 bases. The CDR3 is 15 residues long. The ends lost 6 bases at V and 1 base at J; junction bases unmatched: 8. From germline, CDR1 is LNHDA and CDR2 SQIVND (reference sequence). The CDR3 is CASRRGQGPNTEAFF. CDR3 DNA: TGTGCCAGTAGGAGGGGGCAGGGACCGAACACTGAAGCTTTCTTT.

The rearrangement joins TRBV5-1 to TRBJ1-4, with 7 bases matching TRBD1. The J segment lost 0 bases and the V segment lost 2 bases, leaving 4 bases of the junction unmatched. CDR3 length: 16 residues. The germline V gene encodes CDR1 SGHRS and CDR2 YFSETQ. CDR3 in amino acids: CASSFDTGATNEKLFF. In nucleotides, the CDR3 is TGCGCCAGCAGCTTTGACACAGGGGCAACTAATGAAAAACTGTTTTTT.

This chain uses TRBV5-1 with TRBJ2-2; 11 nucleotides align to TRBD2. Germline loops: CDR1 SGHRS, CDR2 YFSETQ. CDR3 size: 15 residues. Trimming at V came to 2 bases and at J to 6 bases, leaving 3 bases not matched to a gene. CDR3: CASSLLAGVSGELFF. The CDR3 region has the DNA TGCGCCAGCAGCTTACTAGCGGGAGTTTCCGGGGAGCTGTTTTTT.

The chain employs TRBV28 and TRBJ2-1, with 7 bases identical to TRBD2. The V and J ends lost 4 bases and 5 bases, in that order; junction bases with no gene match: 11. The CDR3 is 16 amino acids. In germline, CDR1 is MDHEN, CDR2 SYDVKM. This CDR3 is CASSSNLAERHNEQFF. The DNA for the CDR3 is TGTGCCAGCAGTTCGAATCTAGCGGAGCGGCACAATGAGCAGTTCTTC.

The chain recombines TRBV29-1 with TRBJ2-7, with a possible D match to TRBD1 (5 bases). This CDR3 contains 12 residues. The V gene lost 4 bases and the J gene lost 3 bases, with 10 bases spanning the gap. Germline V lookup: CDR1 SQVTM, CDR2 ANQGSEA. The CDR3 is CSVVGQGYEQYF. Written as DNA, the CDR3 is TGCAGCGTTGTGGGCCAGGGCTACGAGCAGTACTTC.

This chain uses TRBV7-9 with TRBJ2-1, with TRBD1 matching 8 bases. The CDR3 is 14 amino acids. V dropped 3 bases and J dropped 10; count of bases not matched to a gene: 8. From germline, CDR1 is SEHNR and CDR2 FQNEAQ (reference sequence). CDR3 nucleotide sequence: TGTGCCAGCAGCTTCCGGACAGGGTTCCCAGAGCAGTTCTTC. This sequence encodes CASSFRTGFPEQFF.

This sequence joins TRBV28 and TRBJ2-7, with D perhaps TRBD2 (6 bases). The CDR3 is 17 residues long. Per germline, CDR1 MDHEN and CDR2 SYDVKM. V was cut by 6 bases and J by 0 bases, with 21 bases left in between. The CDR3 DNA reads TGTGCCAGCAGCCGTTTATTATTATCCGGGAGCTCCTACGAGCAGTACTTC. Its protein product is CASSRLLLSGSSYEQYF.

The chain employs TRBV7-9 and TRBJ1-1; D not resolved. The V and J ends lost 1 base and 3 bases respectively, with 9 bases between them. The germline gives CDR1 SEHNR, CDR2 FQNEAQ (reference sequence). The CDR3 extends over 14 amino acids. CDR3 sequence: CASSLGTEDTEAFF. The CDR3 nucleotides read TGTGCCAGCAGCTTAGGGACGGAGGACACTGAAGCTTTCTTT. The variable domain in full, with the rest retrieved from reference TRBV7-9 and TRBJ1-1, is DTGVSQNPRHKITKRGQNVTFRCDPISEHNRLYWYRQTLGQGPEFLTYFQNEAQLEKSRLLSDRFSAERPKGSFSTLEIQRTEQGDSAMYLCASSLGTEDTEAFFGQGTRLTVV.

CDR3: CASSLFSGLYNEQFF. The DNA for the CDR3 is TGTGCCAGCAGTTTATTCTCGGGACTTTACAATGAGCAGTTCTTC. The chain recombines TRBV27 with TRBJ2-1; a weak D match, TRBD2 (6 bases). Per germline, CDR1 MNHEY and CDR2 SMNVEV (reference sequence). V was clipped by 1 base and J by 4 bases, with 11 bases between them. This CDR3 comprises 15 residues.

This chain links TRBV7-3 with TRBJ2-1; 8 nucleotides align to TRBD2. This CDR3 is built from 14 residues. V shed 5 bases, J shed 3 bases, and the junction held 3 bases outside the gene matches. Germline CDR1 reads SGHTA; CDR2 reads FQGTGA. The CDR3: CASSPTSDYNEQFF. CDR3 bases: TGTGCCAGCAGCCCGACTAGCGACTACAATGAGCAGTTCTTC.

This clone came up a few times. CDR3 residues: CASSKERGLARYEQYF. CDR3 nucleotides: TGTGCCAGCAGCAAAGAAAGGGGACTAGCGCGTTACGAGCAGTACTTC. The gene calls are TRBV21-1 and TRBJ2-7; TRBD2 reflects the table's D call only, with no check against the DNA. TRBV21-1 is deemed a pseudogene. This CDR3 is 16 amino acids long.

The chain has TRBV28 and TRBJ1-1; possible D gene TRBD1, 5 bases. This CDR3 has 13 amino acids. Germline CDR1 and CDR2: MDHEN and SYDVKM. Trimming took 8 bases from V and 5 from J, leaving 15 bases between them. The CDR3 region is CASRLGGFTEAFF. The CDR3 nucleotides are TGTGCCAGCCGCCTGGGGGGGTTTACTGAAGCTTTCTTT.

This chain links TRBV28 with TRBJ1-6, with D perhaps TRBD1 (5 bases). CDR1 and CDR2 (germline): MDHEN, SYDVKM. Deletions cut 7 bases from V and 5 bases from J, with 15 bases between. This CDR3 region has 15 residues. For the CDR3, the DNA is TGTGCCAGCATTGGCGGGGCAGCAGATAATTCACCCCTCCACTTT. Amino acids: CASIGGAADNSPLHF.

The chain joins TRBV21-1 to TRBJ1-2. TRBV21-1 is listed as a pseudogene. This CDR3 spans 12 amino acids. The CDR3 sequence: CAYPRRYYGYTF. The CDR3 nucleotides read TGTGCCTACCCCCGGAGGTACTATGGCTACACCTTC.

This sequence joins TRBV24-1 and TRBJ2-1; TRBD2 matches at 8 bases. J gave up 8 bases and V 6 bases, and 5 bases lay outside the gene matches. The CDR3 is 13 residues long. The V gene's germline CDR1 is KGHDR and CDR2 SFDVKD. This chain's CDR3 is CATSQLAVHEQFF. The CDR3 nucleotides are TGTGCCACCAGTCAACTAGCGGTCCATGAGCAGTTCTTC.

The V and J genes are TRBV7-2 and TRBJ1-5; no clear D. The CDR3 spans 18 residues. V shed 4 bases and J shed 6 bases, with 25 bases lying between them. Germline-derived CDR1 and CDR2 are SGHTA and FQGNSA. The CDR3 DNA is TGTGCCAGCAGCTCCCTCGGAGGGAACATGATAGCAGTTCAGCCCCAGCATTTT. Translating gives CASSSLGGNMIAVQPQHF. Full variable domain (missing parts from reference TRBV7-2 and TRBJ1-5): GAGVSQSPSNKVTEKGKDVELRCDPISGHTALYWYRQSLGQGLEFLIYFQGNSAPDKSGLPSDRFSAERTGGSVSTLTIQRTQQEDSAVYLCASSSLGGNMIAVQPQHFGDGTRLSIL.